The 4 T cell receptor beta chains given below trace back to one sample, sequenced in a study of cytomegalovirus exposure and HLA in healthy donors. PCR primers comprised 60 Vbeta and 13 Jbeta primers. The repertoire was sequenced with immunoSEQ multiplex PCR; TCRdb's copy has only in-frame clones and lacks some. The repertoire holds around 140,000 clones, with around 10% as singletons. Specimen: PBMCs. Receptors were obtained from a woman aged 40-49 years in good health and CMV-seropositive.

V is TRBV28 and J is TRBJ1-2, with unresolved D. Germline-derived CDR1 and CDR2 are MDHEN and SYDVKM. The CDR3 runs 14 residues. In DNA, the CDR3 is TGTGCGTCCCACGGGGTTCGAGCTAACTATGGCTACACCTTC. It translates to CASHGVRANYGYTF.

This clone was observed a few times. The rearrangement uses TRBV11-2 and TRBJ1-6, with 8 bases aligning to TRBD1. The length of the CDR3 is 15 residues. After removal of 5 bases from V and 2 bases from J, the junction contained 2 bases not matched to a gene. Per germline, CDR1 SGHAT and CDR2 FQNNGV. CDR3 in DNA: TGTGCCAGCAGCACACAGGGGGCCTATAATTCACCCCTCCACTTT. Translating gives CASSTQGAYNSPLHF.

This sequence joins TRBV10-1 and TRBJ1-1; D is possibly TRBD1 (6 bases). The germline gives CDR1 WNHNN, CDR2 SYGVQD (reference sequence). The CDR3 loop spans 15 amino acids. Trimming left V 6 bases short and J 0 bases short, with 14 bases between. DNA for the CDR3: TGCGCCAGCAGCGGTGGACAGCCGATGAACACTGAAGCTTTCTTT. Translation gives CASSGGQPMNTEAFF.

The chain carries TRBV5-4 and TRBJ2-3; 9 bases agree with TRBD1. CDR1 SGHNT and CDR2 YYREEE come from the germline V gene (reference sequence). V shed 3 bases, J shed 1 base, and the junction held 6 bases outside the gene matches. The CDR3 sequence is 16 residues long. CDR3 nucleotides: TGTGCCAGCAGCTCAAGCCGGGACAGGGGCACAGATACGCAGTATTTT. It codes for CASSSSRDRGTDTQYF.